One T cell receptor (beta chain) is described in this entry. The antigen is unknown. The source of the sample is a study of somatic mutations in cytotoxic T cells in rheumatoid arthritis. Study overall: Nearly 100% purity was obtained when some V beta antibody-stained T-cell populations were flow-sorted; these included V beta1+ cells sequenced for TCRB.

Profiled with immunoSEQ multiplex PCR; TCRdb holds only in-frame clones, not every one. In the table there are tens of thousands of clones, about 88% of which are singletons. Researchers isolated CD4+ and CD8+ cells by positive magnetic bead selection and then checked their purity by flow cytometry. This CDR3 region has 14 residues. Germline CDR1 WNHNN, CDR2 SYGVQD (reference sequence). The V and J ends lost 1 base and 10 bases respectively, with 16 bases between them. Study-level results: No multiple-comparison adjustment was applied to the slight TRBV07 underrepresentation in rheumatoid arthritis patients. Over 20% of CD8+ cells belonged to the largest CD8+ clone in about an eighth of the 65 patients.

This clonotype was obtained from an adult with rheumatoid arthritis. The sample was CD8+ T cells sorted from blood. This chain joins TRBV10-1 and TRBJ1-1, with a possible D match to TRBD1 (5 bases). CDR3 loop: CASSEFTGAEAAFF. The CDR3 bases are TGCGCCAGCAGTGAGTTCACCGGGGCCGAGGCAGCTTTCTTT.